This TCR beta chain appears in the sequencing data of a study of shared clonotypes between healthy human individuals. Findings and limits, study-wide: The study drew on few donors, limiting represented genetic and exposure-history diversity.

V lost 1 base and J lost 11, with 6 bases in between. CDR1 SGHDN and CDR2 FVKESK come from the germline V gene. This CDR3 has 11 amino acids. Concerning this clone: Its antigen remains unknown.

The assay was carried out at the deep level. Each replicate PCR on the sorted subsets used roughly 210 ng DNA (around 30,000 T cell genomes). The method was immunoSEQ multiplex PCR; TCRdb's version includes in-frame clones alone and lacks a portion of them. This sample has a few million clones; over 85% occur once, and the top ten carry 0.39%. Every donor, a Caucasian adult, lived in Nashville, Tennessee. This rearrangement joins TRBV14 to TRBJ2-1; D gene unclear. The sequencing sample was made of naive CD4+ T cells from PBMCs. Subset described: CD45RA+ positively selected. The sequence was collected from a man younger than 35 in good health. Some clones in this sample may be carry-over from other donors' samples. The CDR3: CASSQGQKQFF. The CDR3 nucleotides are TGTGCCAGCAGCCAAGGTCAGAAGCAGTTCTTC.